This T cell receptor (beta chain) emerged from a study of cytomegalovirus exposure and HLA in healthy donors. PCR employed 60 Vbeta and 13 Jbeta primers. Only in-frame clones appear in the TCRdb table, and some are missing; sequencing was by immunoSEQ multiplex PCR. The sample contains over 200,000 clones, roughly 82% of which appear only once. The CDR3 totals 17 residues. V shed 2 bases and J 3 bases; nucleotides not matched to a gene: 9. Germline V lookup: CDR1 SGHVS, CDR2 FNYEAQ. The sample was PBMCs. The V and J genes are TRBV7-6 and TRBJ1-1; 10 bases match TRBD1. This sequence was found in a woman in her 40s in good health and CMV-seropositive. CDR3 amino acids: CASSLRQGAQGDTEAFF. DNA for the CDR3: TGTGCCAGCAGCTTACGACAGGGGGCGCAGGGAGACACTGAAGCTTTCTTT.